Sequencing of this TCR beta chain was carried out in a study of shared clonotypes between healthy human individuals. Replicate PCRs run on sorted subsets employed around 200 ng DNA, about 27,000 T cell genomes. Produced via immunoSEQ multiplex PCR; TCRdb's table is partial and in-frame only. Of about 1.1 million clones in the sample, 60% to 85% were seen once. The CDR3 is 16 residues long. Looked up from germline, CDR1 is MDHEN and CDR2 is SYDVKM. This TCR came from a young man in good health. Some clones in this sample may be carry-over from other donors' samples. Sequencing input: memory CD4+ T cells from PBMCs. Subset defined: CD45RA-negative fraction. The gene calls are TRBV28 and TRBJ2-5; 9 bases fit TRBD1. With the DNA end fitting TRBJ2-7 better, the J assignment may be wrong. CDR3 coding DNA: TGTGCCAGCAGTTTTGTTGCCGGACAGGGGTTGAACGAGCAGTACTTC. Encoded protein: CASSFVAGQGLNEQYF.